This TCR beta chain was sequenced during a study of T cells in Graves' hyperthyroidism and ophthalmopathy. The CDR3 runs 17 residues. Germline V gives CDR1 LNHDA, CDR2 SQIVND (reference sequence). The trim removed 9 bases at V and 2 bases at J, leaving 13 bases unmatched. Researchers amplified the TCR beta CDR3 regions from RNA transcripts. HTBI primers were the set used in a first-round RT-PCR of the TCR CDR3. TCRdb passed the multiplex PCR reads through MiXCR, listing each CDR3 protein once. The table shows hundreds of thousands of distinct CDR3 sequences, with roughly 15% occurring only once. Sample: blood. The chain has TRBV19 and TRBJ2-6; 7 nucleotides match TRBD1. The source is a man aged 18 to 30 with Graves' ophthalmopathy. CDR3 sequence (DNA): TGTGCCAGCGAAAGGGGGCGTCTAATAGCTGGGGCCAACGTCCTGACTTTC. Its translation is CASERGRLIAGANVLTF.